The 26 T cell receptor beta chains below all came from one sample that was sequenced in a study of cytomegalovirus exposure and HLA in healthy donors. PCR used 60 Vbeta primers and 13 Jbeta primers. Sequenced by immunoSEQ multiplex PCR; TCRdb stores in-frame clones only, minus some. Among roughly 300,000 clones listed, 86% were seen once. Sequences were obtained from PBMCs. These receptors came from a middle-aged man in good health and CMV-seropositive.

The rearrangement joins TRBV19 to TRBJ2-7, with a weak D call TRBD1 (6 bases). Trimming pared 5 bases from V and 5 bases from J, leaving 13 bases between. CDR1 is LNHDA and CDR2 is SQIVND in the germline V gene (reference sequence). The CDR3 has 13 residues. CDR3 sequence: CASSAGAIDEQYF. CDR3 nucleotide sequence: TGTGCCAGTAGTGCAGGGGCTATCGACGAGCAGTACTTC.

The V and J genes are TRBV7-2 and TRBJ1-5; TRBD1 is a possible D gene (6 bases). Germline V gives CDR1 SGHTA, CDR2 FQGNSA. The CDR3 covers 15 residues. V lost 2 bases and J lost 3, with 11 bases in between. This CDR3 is CASSLNEGDNQPQHF. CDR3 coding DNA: TGTGCCAGCAGCTTAAATGAGGGGGACAATCAGCCCCAGCATTTT. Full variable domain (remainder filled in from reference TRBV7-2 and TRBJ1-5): GAGVSQSPSNKVTEKGKDVELRCDPISGHTALYWYRQSLGQGLEFLIYFQGNSAPDKSGLPSDRFSAERTGGSVSTLTIQRTQQEDSAVYLCASSLNEGDNQPQHFGDGTRLSIL.

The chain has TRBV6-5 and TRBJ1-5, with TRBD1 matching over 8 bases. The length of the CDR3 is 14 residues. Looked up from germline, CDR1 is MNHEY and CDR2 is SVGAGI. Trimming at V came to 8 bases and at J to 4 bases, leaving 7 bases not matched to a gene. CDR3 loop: CASGNRTGNQPQHF. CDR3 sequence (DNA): TGTGCCAGCGGAAACCGGACAGGGAATCAGCCCCAGCATTTT.

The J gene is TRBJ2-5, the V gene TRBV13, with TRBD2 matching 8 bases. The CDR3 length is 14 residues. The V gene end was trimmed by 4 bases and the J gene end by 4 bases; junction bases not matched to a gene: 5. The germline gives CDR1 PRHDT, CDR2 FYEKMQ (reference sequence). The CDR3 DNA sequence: TGTGCCAGCAGCTCACGGGGGGGCGGAGAGACCCAGTACTTC. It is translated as CASSSRGGGETQYF.

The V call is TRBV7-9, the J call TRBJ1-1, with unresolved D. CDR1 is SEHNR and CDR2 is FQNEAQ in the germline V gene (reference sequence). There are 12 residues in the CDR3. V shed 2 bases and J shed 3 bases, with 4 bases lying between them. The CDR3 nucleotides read TGTGCCAGCAGCTTATCTTACACTGAAGCTTTCTTT. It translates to CASSLSYTEAFF. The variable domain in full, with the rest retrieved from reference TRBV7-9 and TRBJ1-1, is DTGVSQNPRHKITKRGQNVTFRCDPISEHNRLYWYRQTLGQGPEFLTYFQNEAQLEKSRLLSDRFSAERPKGSFSTLEIQRTEQGDSAMYLCASSLSYTEAFFGQGTRLTVV.

The CDR3 DNA is TGTGCCAGCAGCTTATCCCCCCAGGCCCACTTGGACAGTCACTCAACTAATGAAAAACTGTTTTTT. Its translation is CASSLSPQAHLDSHSTNEKLFF. The rearrangement links TRBV7-6 to TRBJ1-4; the D gene is possibly TRBD1 (6 bases). The CDR3 is made up of 22 amino acids. Per germline, CDR1 SGHVS and CDR2 FNYEAQ. The V and J ends lost 2 bases and 0 bases respectively, with 28 bases between them. The entire variable domain, with the rest obtained from reference TRBV7-6 and TRBJ1-4, is as follows: GAGVSQSPRYKVTKRGQDVALRCDPISGHVSLYWYRQALGQGPEFLTYFNYEAQQDKSGLPNDRFSAERPEGSISTLTIQRTEQRDSAMYRCASSLSPQAHLDSHSTNEKLFFGSGTQLSVL.

The CDR3 sequence: CASSVRQGTYEQYF. Here the CDR3 DNA reads TGTGCCAGCAGCGTCCGACAGGGAACCTACGAGCAGTACTTC. The chain carries TRBV5-4 and TRBJ2-7; 7 bases match TRBD1. J gave up 2 bases and V 4 bases, and 6 bases lay outside the gene matches. The CDR3 spans 14 residues. Germline CDR1 SGHNT, CDR2 YYREEE (reference sequence).

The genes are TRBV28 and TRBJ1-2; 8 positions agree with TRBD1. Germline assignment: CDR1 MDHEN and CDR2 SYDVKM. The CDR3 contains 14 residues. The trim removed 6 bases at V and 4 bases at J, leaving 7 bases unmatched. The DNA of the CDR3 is TGTGCCAGCAGACAGACAGGGGTCCGCTATGGCTACACCTTC. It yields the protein CASRQTGVRYGYTF.

CDR3 region: CASSPRLAGGLDTQYF. The CDR3 region has the DNA TGTGCCAGCTCACCCCGACTAGCGGGAGGTTTGGATACGCAGTATTTT. The V gene is TRBV18, the J gene TRBJ2-3; 13 bases line up with TRBD2. This CDR3 is 16 amino acids long. The trim removed 3 bases at V and 6 bases at J, leaving 6 bases unmatched. Germline values: CDR1 KGHSH, CDR2 LQKENI.

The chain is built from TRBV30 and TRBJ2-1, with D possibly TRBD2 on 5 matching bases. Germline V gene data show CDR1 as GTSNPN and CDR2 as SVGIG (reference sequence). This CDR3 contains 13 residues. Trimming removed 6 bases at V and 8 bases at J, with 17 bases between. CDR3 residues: CACHRVLAYEQFF. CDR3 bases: TGTGCCTGCCATCGGGTGCTAGCCTATGAGCAGTTCTTC.

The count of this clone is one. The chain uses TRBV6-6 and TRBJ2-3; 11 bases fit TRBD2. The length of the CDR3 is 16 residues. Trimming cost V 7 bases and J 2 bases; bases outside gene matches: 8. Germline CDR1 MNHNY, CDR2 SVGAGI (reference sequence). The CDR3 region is CASTLLAGDLTDTQYF. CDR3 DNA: TGTGCCAGCACCCTACTAGCGGGAGACCTCACAGATACGCAGTATTTT.

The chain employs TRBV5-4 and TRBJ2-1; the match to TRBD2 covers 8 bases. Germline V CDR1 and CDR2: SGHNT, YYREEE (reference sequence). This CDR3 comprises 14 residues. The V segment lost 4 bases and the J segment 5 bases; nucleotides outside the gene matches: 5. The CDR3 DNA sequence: TGTGCCAGCAGCCGAGCGGGAGTGGACAATGAGCAGTTCTTC. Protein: CASSRAGVDNEQFF. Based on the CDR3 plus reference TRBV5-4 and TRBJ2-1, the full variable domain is ETGVTQSPTHLIKTRGQQVTLRCSSQSGHNTVSWYQQALGQGPQFIFQYYREEENGRGNFPPRFSGLQFPNYSSELNVNALELDDSALYLCASSRAGVDNEQFFGPGTRLTVL.

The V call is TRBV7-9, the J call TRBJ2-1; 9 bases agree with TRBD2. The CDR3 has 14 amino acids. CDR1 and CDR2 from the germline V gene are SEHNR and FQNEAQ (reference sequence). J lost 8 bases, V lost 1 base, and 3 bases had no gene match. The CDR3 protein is CASSLGGRADEQFF. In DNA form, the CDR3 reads TGTGCCAGCAGCTTAGGCGGGAGGGCCGATGAGCAGTTCTTC.

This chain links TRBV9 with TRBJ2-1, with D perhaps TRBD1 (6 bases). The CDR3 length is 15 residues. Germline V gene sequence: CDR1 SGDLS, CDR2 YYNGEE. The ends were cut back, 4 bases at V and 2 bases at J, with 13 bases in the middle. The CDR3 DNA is TGTGCCAGCAGCCCCGGTGGGGGCCCCTACAATGAGCAGTTCTTC. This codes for CASSPGGGPYNEQFF.

The CDR3 bases are TGTGCCAGCAGCTTACGGGGGGCCCCCTATGGCTACACCTTC. Translating gives CASSLRGAPYGYTF. J is TRBJ1-2 and V is TRBV13; TRBD1 might be the D (6 bases). V lost 2 bases, J lost 4 bases, and 11 bases lay in between. The CDR3 totals 14 residues. CDR1 and CDR2 (germline): PRHDT, FYEKMQ (reference sequence).

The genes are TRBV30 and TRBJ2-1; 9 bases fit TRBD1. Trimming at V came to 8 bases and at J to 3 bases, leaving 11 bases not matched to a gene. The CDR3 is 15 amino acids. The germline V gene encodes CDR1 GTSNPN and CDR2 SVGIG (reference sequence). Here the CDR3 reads CALGGQGTIYNEQFF. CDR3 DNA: TGTGCCCTGGGTGGACAGGGGACTATCTACAATGAGCAGTTCTTC.

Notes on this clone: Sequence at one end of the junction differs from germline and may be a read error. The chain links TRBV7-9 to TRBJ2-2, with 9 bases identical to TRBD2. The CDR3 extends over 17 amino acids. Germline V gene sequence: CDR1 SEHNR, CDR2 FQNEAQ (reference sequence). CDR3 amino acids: CSSSLASAGGRTGELFF. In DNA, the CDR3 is TGTTCCAGCAGCTTAGCATCAGCGGGAGGTCGAACCGGGGAGCTGTTTTTT.

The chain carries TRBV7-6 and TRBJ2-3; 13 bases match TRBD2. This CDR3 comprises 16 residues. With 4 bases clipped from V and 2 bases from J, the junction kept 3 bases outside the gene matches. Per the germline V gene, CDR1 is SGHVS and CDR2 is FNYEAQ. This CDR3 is CASSSTSGRTTDTQYF. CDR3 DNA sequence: TGTGCCAGCAGCTCGACTAGCGGGAGGACCACAGATACGCAGTATTTT.

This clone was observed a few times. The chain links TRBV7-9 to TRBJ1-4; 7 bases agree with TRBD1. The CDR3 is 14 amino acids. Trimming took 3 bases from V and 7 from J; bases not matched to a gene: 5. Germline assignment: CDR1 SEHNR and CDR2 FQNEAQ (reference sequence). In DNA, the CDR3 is TGTGCCAGCAGCTTCAGCCAGGGGGGTGAAAAACTGTTTTTT. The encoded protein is CASSFSQGGEKLFF.

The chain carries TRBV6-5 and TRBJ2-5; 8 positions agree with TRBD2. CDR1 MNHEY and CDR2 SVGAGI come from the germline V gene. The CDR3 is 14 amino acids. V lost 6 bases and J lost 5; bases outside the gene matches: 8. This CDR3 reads CASSPLADSETQYF. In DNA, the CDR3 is TGTGCCAGCAGCCCACTAGCGGATTCGGAGACCCAGTACTTC.

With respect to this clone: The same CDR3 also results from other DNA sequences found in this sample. The CDR3 sequence: CASSIRSGPYNEQFF. In DNA form, the CDR3 reads TGTGCCAGTAGTATTCGGAGCGGCCCCTACAATGAGCAGTTCTTC. V usage is TRBV19 and J usage is TRBJ2-1; D is perhaps TRBD2 (5 bases). Trimming cost V 3 bases and J 2 bases, with 11 bases left between them. Looked up from germline, CDR1 is LNHDA and CDR2 is SQIVND (reference sequence). The CDR3 totals 15 residues.

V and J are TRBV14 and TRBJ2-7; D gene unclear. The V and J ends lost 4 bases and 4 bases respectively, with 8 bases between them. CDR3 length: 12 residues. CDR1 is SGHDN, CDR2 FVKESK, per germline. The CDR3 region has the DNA TGTGCCAGCAGCCTGAGCGCGTACGAGCAGTACTTC. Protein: CASSLSAYEQYF.

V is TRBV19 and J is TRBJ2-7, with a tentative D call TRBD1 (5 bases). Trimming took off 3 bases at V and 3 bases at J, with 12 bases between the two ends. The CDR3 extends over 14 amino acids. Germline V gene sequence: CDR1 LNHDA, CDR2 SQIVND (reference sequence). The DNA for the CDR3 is TGTGCCAGTAGTATGGCGGCAGGGCTCTACGAGCAGTACTTC. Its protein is CASSMAAGLYEQYF.

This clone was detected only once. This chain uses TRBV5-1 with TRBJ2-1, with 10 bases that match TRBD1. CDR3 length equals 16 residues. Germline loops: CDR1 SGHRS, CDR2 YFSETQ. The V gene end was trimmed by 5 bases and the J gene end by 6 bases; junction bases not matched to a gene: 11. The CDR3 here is CASSSPDRGPPNEQFF. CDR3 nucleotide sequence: TGCGCCAGCAGTTCCCCCGACAGGGGGCCCCCCAATGAGCAGTTCTTC.

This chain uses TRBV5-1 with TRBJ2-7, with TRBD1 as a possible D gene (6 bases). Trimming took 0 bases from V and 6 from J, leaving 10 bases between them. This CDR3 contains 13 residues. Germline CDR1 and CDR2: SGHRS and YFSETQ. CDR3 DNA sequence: TGCGCCAGCAGCTTGGCCGTAGGGGGCGAGCAGTACTTC. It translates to CASSLAVGGEQYF.

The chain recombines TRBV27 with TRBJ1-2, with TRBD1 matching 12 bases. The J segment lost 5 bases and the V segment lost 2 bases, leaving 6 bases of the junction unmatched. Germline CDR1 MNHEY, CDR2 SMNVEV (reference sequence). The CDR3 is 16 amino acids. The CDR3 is CASSLLGQGAGYGYTF. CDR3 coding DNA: TGTGCCAGCAGTTTACTGGGACAGGGGGCTGGGTATGGCTACACCTTC.